This T cell receptor beta chain was recovered during a study of T cell repertoires in cytomegalovirus infection (dated by TCRdb to between 2019 and 2020). Concerning the study at large: Alongside well-studied HLA-B-restricted epitopes, the peptide stimulations were aimed at recently identified HLA-C-restricted CMV epitopes, whose presentation resists viral immunomodulation. The HLA type of each donor mattered for the analysis, because public TCR beta signatures pointed to carriage of CMV infection along with the matching HLA type. Study-wide conclusions, independent of this receptor: The ex vivo response was dominated by HLA-C-restricted CMV-specific TCR beta clonotypes, and the single most frequent clonotype in two of eight donors was supplied by these HLA-C-restricted clonotypes. Cumulative frequency of public TCR beta family members discriminated carriers of CMV infection plus the relevant HLA type in this cohort and an independent 352-donor cohort.

For this clonotype: Its recognized antigen is unknown. Base qualities were left out, and no much larger clone turns up one base away.

The treatment or condition label for this specimen denotes: in vitro stimulation with specific CMV peptide epitopes to enrich CMV-specific T cells. The listed sequencing device is Illumina HiSeq 1500. TCRdb trimmed public reads at Q25 via fastp, called clones via MiXCR and kept in-frame beta chains. CDR3 protein sequences are deduplicated, and each keeps its most common genes and DNA. The sample data list roughly 110,000 distinct CDR3 sequences, and 30% of these were observed just once. Of the sample, roughly two fifths is held by the ten largest clones. The CDR3 sequence holds 17 residues, the cysteine and phenylalanine included. Of the read, only the CDR3 DNA is kept; its 51 bases are in frame from base 1. At the junction V is shortened by 0 bases and J by 1 base; bases outside the gene matches: 7. Based on the germline V gene, the CDR1 and CDR2 sequences are MNHEY and SVGEGT.

The rearrangement joined TRBV6-2 or TRBV6-3 to TRBJ2-7; TRBD1 lines up with 9 middle nucleotides. The sample here was CD8+ T cells from cultured PBMCs, taken from culture after CMV antigen stimulation. The receptor was isolated from a human donor in good health (CMV status not recorded). Some clones in this sample may be carry-over from other donors' samples. In nucleotide form, the sequence is TGTGCCAGCAGTTACTCTTCGGCCGGGACAGGGTCCTACGAGCAGTACTTC. Its protein product is CASSYSSAGTGSYEQYF.